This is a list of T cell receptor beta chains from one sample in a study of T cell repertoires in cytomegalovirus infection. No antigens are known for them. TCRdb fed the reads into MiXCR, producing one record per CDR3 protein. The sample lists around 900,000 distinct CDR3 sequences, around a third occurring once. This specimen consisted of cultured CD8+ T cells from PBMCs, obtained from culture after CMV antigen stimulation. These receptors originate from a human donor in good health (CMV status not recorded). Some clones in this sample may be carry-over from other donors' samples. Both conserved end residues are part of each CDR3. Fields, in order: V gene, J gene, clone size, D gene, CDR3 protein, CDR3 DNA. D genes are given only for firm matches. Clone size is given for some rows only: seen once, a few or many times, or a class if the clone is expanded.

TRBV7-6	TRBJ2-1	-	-	CASSLAPPAERPDNEQFF	TGTGCCAGCAGCTTAGCCCCCCCGGCGGAAAGGCCGGACAATGAGCAGTTCTTC
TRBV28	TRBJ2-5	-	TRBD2	CASSQTSGESQETQYF	TGTGCCAGCAGCCAGACTAGCGGGGAATCGCAAGAGACCCAGTACTTC
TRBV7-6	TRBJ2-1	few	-	CASSWGRQRENNEQFF	TGTGCCAGCAGCTGGGGGCGGCAGCGGGAAAACAATGAGCAGTTCTTC
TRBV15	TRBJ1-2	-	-	CATSRDSKYRRELSYGYTF	TGTGCCACCAGCAGAGATTCTAAATACAGGCGGGAACTCTCCTATGGCTACACCTTC
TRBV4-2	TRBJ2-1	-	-	CASSQRQSEQFF	TGTGCCAGCAGCCAACGGCAGTCGGAACAGTTCTTC
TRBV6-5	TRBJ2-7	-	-	CASSYAYDRDGRTHLPYF	TGTGCCAGCAGTTACGCTTATGACAGGGACGGGAGGACCCATTTGCCGTACTTC
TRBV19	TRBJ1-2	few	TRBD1	CASSTRQGFRYGYTF	TGTGCCAGTAGTACCCGACAGGGGTTTCGCTATGGCTACACCTTC
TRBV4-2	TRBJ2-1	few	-	CASSQALFFAGSYNEQFF	TGTGCCAGCAGCCAAGCTCTTTTTTTCGCAGGGTCCTACAATGAGCAGTTCTTC
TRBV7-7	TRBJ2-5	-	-	CASSLGRSRRVETQYF	TGTGCTAGCAGCTTAGGCCGGAGTCGACGTGTGGAGACCCAGTACTTC
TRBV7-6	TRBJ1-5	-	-	CASSPAGVRNQPQHF	TGTGCCAGCAGCCCCGCAGGGGTAAGGAATCAGCCCCAGCATTTT
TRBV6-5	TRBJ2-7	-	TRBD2	CASSYRDYMGEQYF	TGTGCCAGCAGTTACCGGGACTATATGGGCGAGCAGTACTTC
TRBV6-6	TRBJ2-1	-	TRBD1	CASSAGDGTGYDNEQFF	TGTGCCAGCAGCGCTGGGGACGGGACAGGGTACGACAATGAGCAGTTCTTC
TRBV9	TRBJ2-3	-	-	CASSVPSVWDRSTDTQYF	TGTGCCAGCAGCGTACCCAGCGTTTGGGATAGAAGCACAGATACGCAGTATTTT
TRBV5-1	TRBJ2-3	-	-	CASSPARARRTDTQYF	TGCGCCAGCAGCCCCGCCCGTGCGAGGAGAACAGATACGCAGTATTTT
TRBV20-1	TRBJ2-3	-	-	CSARTTLKLAKLPTDTQYF	TGCAGTGCTAGAACCACCCTAAAGCTAGCGAAGCTACCCACAGATACGCAGTATTTT
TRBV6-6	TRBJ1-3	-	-	CASSTEQGTGNTIYF	TGTGCCAGCAGCACCGAACAGGGAACTGGAAACACCATATATTTT
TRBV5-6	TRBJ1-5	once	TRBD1	CASSLRGQIHQPQHF	TGTGCCAGCAGCTTACGGGGACAGATCCATCAGCCCCAGCATTTT
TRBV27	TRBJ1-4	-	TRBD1	CASSFGTGVVPYEKLFF	TGTGCCAGCAGTTTTGGCACAGGGGTTGTGCCTTATGAAAAACTGTTTTTT
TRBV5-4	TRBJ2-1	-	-	CATLENQEDEQFF	TGTGCCACCCTTGAAAATCAGGAAGATGAGCAGTTCTTC
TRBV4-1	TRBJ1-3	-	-	CASSQVAGATIYF	TGCGCCAGCAGCCAAGTTGCGGGGGCCACCATATATTTT
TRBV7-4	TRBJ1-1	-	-	CASSYGVIAFF	TGTGCCAGCAGCTATGGGGTAATAGCTTTCTTT
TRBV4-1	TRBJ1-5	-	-	CASSQGFPGNQPQHF	TGCGCCAGCAGCCAAGGCTTTCCTGGCAATCAGCCCCAGCATTTT
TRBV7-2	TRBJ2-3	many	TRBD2	CASSPASGGQRTDTQYF	TGTGCCAGCAGCCCGGCTAGCGGGGGACAGAGGACAGATACGCAGTATTTT
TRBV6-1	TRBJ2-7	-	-	CASTSGVDEQYF	TGTGCCAGCACCAGTGGGGTAGACGAGCAGTACTTC
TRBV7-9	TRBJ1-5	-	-	CASSLESRGGFQVADNQPQHF	TGTGCCAGCAGCTTAGAGAGTAGGGGGGGATTCCAAGTAGCTGACAATCAGCCCCAGCATTTT
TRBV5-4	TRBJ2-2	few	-	CASSLDDPGELFF	TGTGCCAGCAGCTTGGATGATCCCGGGGAGCTGTTTTTT
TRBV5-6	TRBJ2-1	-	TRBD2	CASSSLAVVGSNEQFF	TGTGCCAGCAGCTCGCTAGCGGTGGTCGGTAGCAATGAGCAGTTCTTC
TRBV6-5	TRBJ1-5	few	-	CASSYIDSNQPQHF	TGTGCCAGCAGTTACATCGATAGCAATCAGCCCCAGCATTTT
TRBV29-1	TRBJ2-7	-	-	CSVRSGAYEQYF	TGCAGCGTCCGTAGCGGCGCATACGAGCAGTACTTC
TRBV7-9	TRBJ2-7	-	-	CASSLEPAGEQYF	TGTGCCAGCAGCTTAGAACCAGCCGGCGAGCAGTACTTC
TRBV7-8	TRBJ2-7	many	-	CASSLNPRYEQYF	TGTGCCAGCAGCTTAAACCCCCGCTACGAGCAGTACTTC
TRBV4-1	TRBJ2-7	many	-	CASSQEPDYEQYF	TGCGCCAGCAGCCAAGAACCAGACTACGAGCAGTACTTC
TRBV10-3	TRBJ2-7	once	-	CAISDRGAYEQYF	TGTGCCATCAGTGACAGGGGAGCCTACGAGCAGTACTTC
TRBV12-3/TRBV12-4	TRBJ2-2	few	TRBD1	CASTGTGATGELFF	TGTGCCAGCACCGGGACAGGGGCGACCGGGGAGCTGTTTTTT
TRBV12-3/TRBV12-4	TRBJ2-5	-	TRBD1	CASSEGTQGLETQYF	TGTGCCAGCAGCGAGGGGACACAGGGGTTGGAGACCCAGTACTTC
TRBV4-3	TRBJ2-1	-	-	CASSPQGHMSSYNEQFF	TGCGCCAGCAGCCCACAGGGACATATGAGCTCCTACAATGAGCAGTTCTTC
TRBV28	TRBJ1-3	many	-	CASRLTSGTRTIYF	TGTGCCAGCAGGCTGACAAGCGGCACCAGAACCATATATTTT
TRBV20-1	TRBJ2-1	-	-	CSARAGVKRNEQFF	TGCAGTGCTAGAGCAGGGGTTAAGCGCAATGAGCAGTTCTTC
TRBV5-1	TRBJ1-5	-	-	CASSSGGASNQPQHF	TGCGCCAGCAGCTCGGGGGGAGCTAGCAATCAGCCCCAGCATTTT
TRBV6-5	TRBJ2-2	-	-	CASSYDRTGELFF	TGTGCCAGCAGTTACGACAGGACCGGGGAGCTGTTTTTT
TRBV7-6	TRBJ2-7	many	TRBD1	CASSPEPGGAPYEQYF	TGTGCCAGCAGCCCCGAACCAGGGGGCGCACCGTACGAGCAGTACTTC
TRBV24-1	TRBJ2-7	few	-	CATSDLLGEQYF	TGTGCCACCAGTGATTTGCTAGGCGAGCAGTACTTC
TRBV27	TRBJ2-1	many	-	CASSPGGVYNEQFF	TGTGCCAGCAGTCCCGGGGGCGTCTACAATGAGCAGTTCTTC